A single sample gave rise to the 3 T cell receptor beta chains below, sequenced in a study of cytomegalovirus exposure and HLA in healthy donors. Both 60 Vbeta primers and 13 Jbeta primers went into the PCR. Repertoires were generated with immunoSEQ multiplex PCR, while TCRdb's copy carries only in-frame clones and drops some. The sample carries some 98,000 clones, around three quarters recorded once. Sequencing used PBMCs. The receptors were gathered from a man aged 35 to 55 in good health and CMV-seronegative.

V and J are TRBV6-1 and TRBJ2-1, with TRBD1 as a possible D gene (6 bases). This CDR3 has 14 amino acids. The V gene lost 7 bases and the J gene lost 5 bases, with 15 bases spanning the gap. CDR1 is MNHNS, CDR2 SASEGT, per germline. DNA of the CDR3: TGTGCCAGCATGTGGCAGGGGCGGCACAATGAGCAGTTCTTC. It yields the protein CASMWQGRHNEQFF.

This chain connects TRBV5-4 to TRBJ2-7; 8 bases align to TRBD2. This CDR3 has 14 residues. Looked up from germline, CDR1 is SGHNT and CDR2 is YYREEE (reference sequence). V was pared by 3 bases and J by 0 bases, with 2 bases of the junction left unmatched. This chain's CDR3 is CASSSGGASYEQYF. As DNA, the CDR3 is TGTGCCAGCAGCTCCGGGGGGGCCTCCTACGAGCAGTACTTC. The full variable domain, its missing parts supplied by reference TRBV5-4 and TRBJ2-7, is ETGVTQSPTHLIKTRGQQVTLRCSSQSGHNTVSWYQQALGQGPQFIFQYYREEENGRGNFPPRFSGLQFPNYSSELNVNALELDDSALYLCASSSGGASYEQYFGPGTRLTVT.

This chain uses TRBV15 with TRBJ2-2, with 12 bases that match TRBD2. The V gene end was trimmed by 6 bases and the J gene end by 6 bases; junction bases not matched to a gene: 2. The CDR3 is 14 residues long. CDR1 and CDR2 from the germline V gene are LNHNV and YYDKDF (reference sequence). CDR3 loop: CATRLAGGSGELFF. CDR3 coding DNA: TGTGCCACCAGACTAGCGGGGGGTTCCGGGGAGCTGTTTTTT.